The 21 T cell receptor beta chains reported below all come from one sample, sequenced in a study of response to subunit inactivated influenza vaccine. A single record per CDR3 protein comes from TCRdb applying MiXCR to the RT-PCR reads. The data show about 780,000 distinct CDR3 sequences, around 18% seen once. The source was PBMCs from blood, collected more than 4 days after vaccination. The receptors were gathered from a man in his forties or fifties who received an inactivated influenza vaccine.

This clonotype was observed at least ten times. The rearrangement joins TRBV4-3 to TRBJ2-1, with unresolved D. V lost 0 bases to trimming and J lost 7 bases, with 7 bases between them. The length of the CDR3 is 13 residues. Germline V gene lookup returns CDR1 LGHNA and CDR2 YSLEER. DNA of the CDR3: TGCGCCAGCAGCCAAGATCTTTCGAATGAGCAGTTCTTC. This translates into CASSQDLSNEQFF.

The chain couples TRBV29-1 to TRBJ2-2; D is perhaps TRBD2 (5 bases). The CDR3 is 12 amino acids. Germline V gene sequence: CDR1 SQVTM, CDR2 ANQGSEA. The V gene lost 7 bases and the J gene lost 8 bases, with 14 bases spanning the gap. This CDR3 is CSAGELMGELFF. The CDR3 coding sequence is TGCAGCGCCGGGGAACTTATGGGGGAGCTGTTTTTT.

This clonotype was observed a handful of times. V and J are TRBV7-2 and TRBJ1-6; D unclear. This CDR3 region has 16 residues. In germline, CDR1 is SGHTA, CDR2 FQGNSA. V was clipped by 6 bases and J by 2 bases, with 14 bases between them. The CDR3 is CASRTRVAAYNSPLHF. In DNA, the CDR3 is TGTGCCAGCAGGACTAGGGTGGCAGCCTATAATTCACCCCTCCACTTT.

V and J are TRBV13 and TRBJ2-5, with 13 positions matching TRBD2. The germline V gene has CDR1 PRHDT and CDR2 FYEKMQ (reference sequence). The CDR3 runs 18 residues. Germline trimming cut 5 bases from V and 5 bases from J; bases unmatched to any gene: 14. The CDR3 sequence is CASSPTSGRALSAETQYF. The CDR3 DNA reads as TGTGCCAGCAGCCCCACTAGCGGGAGGGCCCTGAGCGCGGAGACCCAGTACTTC.

This clonotype was seen only a few times. This chain connects TRBV12-3 or TRBV12-4 to TRBJ2-7; D is tentatively TRBD1 or TRBD2 (6 bases each). V lost 4 bases, J lost 4 bases, and 17 bases lay in between. This CDR3 spans 15 amino acids. CDR3 bases: TGTGCCAGCAGTTCTCAGGGGTGGGGGGATTACGAGCAGTACTTC. Amino acids: CASSSQGWGDYEQYF.

The J gene is TRBJ1-1, the V gene TRBV20-1, with a tentative D call TRBD1 (5 bases). Germline CDR1 and CDR2: DFQATT and SNEGSKA (reference sequence). The ends were cut back, 5 bases at V and 11 bases at J, with 15 bases in the middle. CDR3 length: 11 amino acids. This CDR3 reads CSACSGDVAFF. The CDR3, as DNA: TGCAGTGCTTGTTCGGGGGACGTGGCTTTCTTT.

This clonotype was detected many times. The chain recombines TRBV12-3 or TRBV12-4 with TRBJ1-2; 10 bases are shared with TRBD1. CDR3 length equals 14 residues. Trimming removed 6 bases from V and 7 bases from J; junction bases left unmatched: 8. CDR3 coding DNA: TGTGCCAGCAGCTGGGGACAGGGGATTTCTGGCTACACCTTC. Residues: CASSWGQGISGYTF.

The chain recombines TRBV27 with TRBJ2-7, with 9 positions matching TRBD2. CDR1 is MNHEY, CDR2 SMNVEV, per germline (reference sequence). J was trimmed by 4 bases and V by 8 bases; bases with no gene match: 12. The CDR3 consists of 15 residues. The CDR3 DNA follows: TGTGCCAGCTCCAAGGGGGCGGGAGGGCGATACGAGCAGTACTTC. It yields the protein CASSKGAGGRYEQYF.

The V gene is TRBV6-5, the J gene TRBJ2-5; TRBD2 matches at 7 bases. The CDR3 contains 14 residues. The germline CDR1 and CDR2 sequences are MNHEY and SVGAGI. V gave up 4 bases and J gave up 5 bases; unmatched junction bases: 7. CDR3 residues: CASSSGGTGETQYF. In DNA form, the CDR3 reads TGTGCCAGCAGTTCCGGGGGGACGGGGGAGACCCAGTACTTC.

This chain joins TRBV18 and TRBJ2-3; the D gene is possibly TRBD2 (5 bases). In germline, CDR1 is KGHSH, CDR2 LQKENI. This CDR3 is 14 amino acids long. Trimming took 3 bases from V and 5 from J, leaving 12 bases between them. CDR3 coding DNA: TGTGCCAGCTCACCTGCGGAGGTAGTAGATACGCAGTATTTT. Translating it yields CASSPAEVVDTQYF.

CDR3 in amino acids: CSVRDAGSWSQYF. The CDR3 nucleotides are TGCAGCGTCCGGGACGCGGGGTCTTGGTCGCAGTACTTC. The chain recombines TRBV29-1 with TRBJ2-7, with a weak D call TRBD2 (6 bases). V gave up 6 bases and J gave up 9 bases, with 21 bases separating them. Germline V gene sequence: CDR1 SQVTM, CDR2 ANQGSEA. The CDR3 has 13 residues.

A few counts support this clonotype. The chain uses TRBV6-2 or TRBV6-3 and TRBJ2-7, with 9 bases that match TRBD1. Per germline, CDR1 MNHEY and CDR2 SVGEGT. The V and J ends lost 6 bases and 6 bases, in that order; junction bases with no gene match: 9. This CDR3 is 14 amino acids long. This chain's CDR3 is CASRQGTGSAEQYF. In nucleotides, the CDR3 is TGTGCCAGCAGACAAGGGACAGGGTCTGCCGAGCAGTACTTC.

V is TRBV29-1 and J is TRBJ2-7; 14 positions match TRBD2. Germline CDR1 and CDR2: SQVTM and ANQGSEA. The CDR3 is 15 amino acids. J was trimmed by 5 bases and V by 4 bases; bases with no gene match: 7. DNA for the CDR3: TGCAGCGTTGGTTCAGGACTAGCGGGAGGCCACGAGCAGTACTTC. Encoded protein: CSVGSGLAGGHEQYF.

The chain links TRBV3-1 to TRBJ1-2; D might be TRBD1 (5 bases). The CDR3 contains 13 residues. V was trimmed by 2 bases and J by 7 bases, leaving 11 bases between them. Germline-derived CDR1 and CDR2 are LGHDT and YNNKEL (reference sequence). The chain's CDR3 is CASSQQGRGGYTF. Written as DNA, the CDR3 is TGTGCCAGCAGCCAACAGGGTCGGGGTGGCTACACCTTC.

This clonotype appeared many times. The chain recombines TRBV20-1 with TRBJ2-7, with a tentative D call TRBD2 (5 bases). Germline V gives CDR1 DFQATT, CDR2 SNEGSKA (reference sequence). Trimming removed 5 bases from V and 4 bases from J, with 12 bases in between. This CDR3 region has 12 residues. For the CDR3, the DNA is TGCAGTGCTCGAATTAGAGGGTACGAGCAGTACTTC. Translation gives CSARIRGYEQYF.

This clonotype was observed a few times. This rearrangement joins TRBV28 to TRBJ2-3; D may be TRBD2 (6 bases). CDR3 length: 17 amino acids. CDR1 is MDHEN, CDR2 SYDVKM, per germline. Trimming left V 3 bases short and J 1 base short, with 17 bases between. The CDR3: CASSFPPSGEGTDTQYF. DNA of the CDR3: TGTGCCAGCAGTTTCCCCCCCTCGGGGGAGGGCACAGATACGCAGTATTTT.

This clonotype was seen a few times. The chain has TRBV5-6 and TRBJ2-7; D could derive from TRBD1 or TRBD2 (7 bases each). CDR3 size: 14 residues. V lost 3 bases and J 2 bases, leaving 12 bases between the germline ends. Looked up from germline, CDR1 is SGHDT and CDR2 is YYEEEE. The CDR3 loop reads CASSSPGGAYEQYF. The CDR3 nucleotides read TGTGCCAGCAGCTCCCCAGGGGGGGCCTACGAGCAGTACTTC.

The chain links TRBV20-1 to TRBJ2-7, with a tentative D call TRBD2 (5 bases). V gave up 5 bases and J gave up 4 bases, with 24 bases separating them. The CDR3 consists of 16 residues. CDR1 and CDR2 (germline): DFQATT, SNEGSKA (reference sequence). CDR3 coding DNA: TGCAGTGCTGCACGAAGGTCCAGCGGCCTTGGTTACGAGCAGTACTTC. As protein: CSAARRSSGLGYEQYF.

The rearrangement links TRBV28 to TRBJ2-7; no definite D call. Germline loops: CDR1 MDHEN, CDR2 SYDVKM. The CDR3 loop spans 16 amino acids. Trimming shortened V by 4 bases and J by 4 bases, and 20 bases separated the two germline ends. CDR3 sequence reads: CASSSLHVPYVYEQYF. CDR3 DNA: TGTGCCAGCAGTTCCCTCCACGTCCCCTACGTATACGAGCAGTACTTC.

This clonotype was counted between two and nine times. The CDR3 region is CAISESPGTSHSDTQYF. The CDR3 DNA follows: TGTGCCATCAGTGAGTCTCCCGGGACTTCCCATTCAGATACGCAGTATTTT. This chain joins TRBV10-3 and TRBJ2-3; TRBD2 might be the D (6 bases). This CDR3 comprises 17 residues. Trimming left V 0 bases short and J 4 bases short, with 17 bases between. The V gene's germline CDR1 is ENHRY and CDR2 SYGVKD.

Comment on this clonotype: Relative to the germline gene, one junction end is altered; a read error may explain this. The genes are TRBV27 and TRBJ2-3; D is unresolved. CDR3 size: 12 residues. CDR1 and CDR2 from the germline V gene are MNHEY and SMNVEV (reference sequence). The CDR3 DNA reads as TGTGCCAGCAGTTCCAGCCACAAATTACCCGTTTTT. Translation gives CASSSSHKLPVF.